This T cell receptor beta chain originates from a study of blood T cells in healthy people across ages. General study findings and limits: The percentage of naive T cells correlated strongly with TCR beta diversity. Both naive CD4+ cell counts and diversity were greater in long-lived donors than in aged donors. A roughly linear fall in TCR beta diversity per million T cells was seen with increasing age.

A J-beta primer mix and a sample-barcoded 5' primer were used in a second PCR of roughly 6 to 11 cycles. A minimum of 2.5 million CDR3-containing paired-end reads was obtained for each sample. TCRdb reanalysed the 5' RACE reads using MiXCR and keeps one entry per CDR3 protein. Of approximately 830,000 distinct CDR3 sequences listed, under 80% are singletons. A note on this clonotype: Antigen specificity is unknown.

The germline V gene encodes CDR1 SEHNR and CDR2 FQNEAQ (reference sequence). V trimming: 7 bases; J trimming: 4 bases; junction bases outside the gene matches: 5. There are 13 residues in the CDR3. The source of this sequence is a man aged 25 to 45 in good health. The genes are TRBV7-9 and TRBJ2-5; 8 bases fit TRBD1. Sequencing input: blood. The CDR3 DNA is TGTGCCAGCACCCTCAGGGGGCGAGAGACCCAGTACTTC. It translates to CASTLRGRETQYF.